The rows below give T cell receptor beta chains drawn from one sample of a study of cytomegalovirus exposure and HLA in healthy donors. The assay was immunoSEQ multiplex PCR, and TCRdb's table has in-frame clones only and misses some. Among about 82,000 clones listed, 85% to 95% were seen once. Sequencing was performed on PBMCs. These receptor sequences come from a woman under 30 in good health and CMV-seronegative. The CDR3 runs from the conserved cysteine through the conserved F or W. Each record gives: V gene, CDR3 length, J gene, CDR3 protein.

TRBV9	17	TRBJ1-3	CASSAWDRAYAGNTIYF
TRBV29-1	13	TRBJ1-2	CSATDRGRYGYTF
TRBV5-1	13	TRBJ2-5	CASTQPGLETQYF
TRBV19	13	TRBJ1-5	CASSGTANQPQHF
TRBV15	14	TRBJ2-1	CATRELAVGNEQFF
TRBV12-5	15	TRBJ2-7	CASAMRASLTNEQYF
TRBV2	14	TRBJ1-1	CASTDRGANTEAFF
TRBV6-6	15	TRBJ2-3	CASTDRDRGTDTQYF
TRBV27	16	TRBJ2-1	CASSLISGFSYNEQFF
TRBV5-1	17	TRBJ1-3	CASSLVGGDSPGNTIYF
TRBV19	14	TRBJ2-5	CASMRAGGLETQYF
TRBV15	13	TRBJ2-3	CATRGGSTDTQYF
TRBV2	15	TRBJ2-5	CASSVSSGNGETQYF
TRBV5-4	14	TRBJ2-1	CASSLGRNHNEQFF
TRBV7-2	16	TRBJ2-7	CASSGPDWYSSYEQYF
TRBV27	17	TRBJ2-7	CASSLSPTGTGGNEQYF
TRBV6-5	11	TRBJ1-1	CASSRDTEAFF
TRBV6-5	15	TRBJ1-2	CASSYAEDRVEGYTF
TRBV13	14	TRBJ1-1	CASSPTYRGTEAFF
TRBV11-2	14	TRBJ1-4	CASSLRGFNEKLFF
TRBV18	16	TRBJ2-2	CASPRTSGSRTGELFF
TRBV11-3	15	TRBJ2-5	CASSFGTGVQETQYF
TRBV6-5	16	TRBJ1-1	CASSYSWRTFNTEAFF
TRBV5-1	15	TRBJ2-1	CASSFTGTSVNEQFF
TRBV7-8	12	TRBJ2-7	CASSLEGRVRYF
TRBV4-3	15	TRBJ2-7	CASSQDLGGAGEQYF
TRBV6-6	16	TRBJ1-1	CASSLHGTSMNTEAFF
TRBV5-6	13	TRBJ2-5	CASSLGQQETQYF
TRBV4-3	21	TRBJ2-3	CASSQGQIAVIAGGPGDTQYF
TRBV28	15	TRBJ1-5	CASTPWADRNQPQHF
TRBV4-1	17	TRBJ2-5	CASSQDLAGTAAETQYF
TRBV28	16	TRBJ2-2	CASSLQAGGWTGELFF
TRBV7-6	15	TRBJ1-3	CASSRDSHSGNTIYF
TRBV6-1	15	TRBJ2-7	CASNPGQGSTYEQYF
TRBV12-5	14	TRBJ2-7	CASGLSPARSEQYF
TRBV28	16	TRBJ2-7	CASRTGEREVWYEQYF
TRBV14	19	TRBJ2-1	CASSPRTGLELTGFNEQFF
TRBV5-6	15	TRBJ2-5	CASSSLAGAAGTQYF
TRBV7-8	14	TRBJ1-2	CASSFTDRVNGYTF
TRBV7-2	15	TRBJ2-7	CASSPTSGSGNEQYF
TRBV2	15	TRBJ1-6	CASSENKPYNSPLHF
TRBV6-6	13	TRBJ1-4	CASSYVSNEKLFF
TRBV2	15	TRBJ2-3	CASSLAVIHTDTQYF
TRBV5-1	13	TRBJ1-1	CASSLGANTEAFF
TRBV6-6	12	TRBJ2-1	CASSYEWNEQFF
TRBV27	16	TRBJ2-5	CASSPGLAGRQETQYF
TRBV19	15	TRBJ1-5	CASSILGQGVQPQHF
TRBV4-3	15	TRBJ2-7	CASSQHRDSSYEQYF
TRBV6-1	15	TRBJ2-1	CASSELRTGYNEQFF
TRBV7-8	15	TRBJ1-5	CASSPFTGGQKPQHF
TRBV19	15	TRBJ1-5	CASSIGTPLNQPQHF
TRBV19	14	TRBJ2-7	CASSQTSGLEEQYF
TRBV2	14	TRBJ1-3	CASSETGPGNTIYF
TRBV9	15	TRBJ1-4	CASSVGGGGTEKLFF
TRBV28	16	TRBJ1-2	CASSFPGTGIGYGYTF